A selection of T cell receptor beta chains follows, all from one sample in a study of blood T cell repertoires in COVID-19. TCRdb keeps only in-frame clones here, not all; method: immunoSEQ multiplex PCR. The sample consists of some 220,000 clones, around 83% of them appearing once. Source material: peripheral blood. Every receptor here comes from a man aged 45 to 65 with active or convalescent COVID-19. Each CDR3 is given with its conserved first and last residue. D genes are given only for firm matches. Clone size is shown for a subset of rows, as once, few, many or a class of expanded clone.

abundance	v_gene	j_gene	d_gene	CDR3nt	CDR3aa
NA	TRBV5-1	TRBJ2-7	NA	TGCGCCAGCAGTGGGGGGAGGAGTTCCGACGAGCAGTACTTC	CASSGGRSSDEQYF
NA	TRBV28	TRBJ2-1	TRBD2	TGTGCCAGCAGTTTATACCCCCCAGCGGGGGGGTCCTACAATGAGCAGTTCTTC	CASSLYPPAGGSYNEQFF
NA	TRBV19	TRBJ2-7	TRBD1	TGTGCCAGTAGTATTGTGACAGGGTTCAACGAGCAGTACTTC	CASSIVTGFNEQYF
NA	TRBV28	TRBJ2-7	TRBD1	TGTGCCAGCAGTCCCGGACAGGGCCTTAACTACGAGCAGTACTTC	CASSPGQGLNYEQYF
once	TRBV5-6	TRBJ2-6	TRBD1	TGTGCCAGCAGCCGAGGGACAGGGAAAGTCGCCAACGTCCTGACTTTC	CASSRGTGKVANVLTF
few	TRBV2	TRBJ1-5	NA	TGTGCCAGCAGTGGGGACAATAATCAGCCCCAGCATTTT	CASSGDNNQPQHF
NA	TRBV29-1	TRBJ1-2	NA	TGCAGCGTTGGGGAGGTGTCCCTCGGTGGCTACACCTTC	CSVGEVSLGGYTF
once	TRBV2	TRBJ1-2	NA	TGTGCCAGCAGTCGTGGCAACTATGGCTACACCTTC	CASSRGNYGYTF
NA	TRBV6-5	TRBJ1-1	NA	TGTGCCAGCAGTCGTCAGGGATCCGAGTCACGGGAAGCTTTCTTT	CASSRQGSESREAFF
NA	TRBV7-9	TRBJ2-5	TRBD2	TGTGCCAGCAGCTCTGGACTAGCTTGGGAGACCCAGTACTTC	CASSSGLAWETQYF
NA	TRBV5-1	TRBJ2-7	TRBD1	TGCGCCAGCAGCAGGGGACAGGGACGAGCGGCCTACGAGCAGTACTTC	CASSRGQGRAAYEQYF
NA	TRBV15	TRBJ1-3	NA	TGTGCCACCAGCAGAGATGTGGGGGGTGGAAACACCATATATTTT	CATSRDVGGGNTIYF
NA	TRBV11-2	TRBJ2-1	NA	TGTGCCAGCAGCTTAGGGGCCATTAACAATGAGCAGTTCTTC	CASSLGAINNEQFF
NA	TRBV14	TRBJ2-5	TRBD2	TGTGCCAGCAGCCCCGGACTAGCGGGAGGAGGAGAGACCCAGTACTTC	CASSPGLAGGGETQYF
NA	TRBV6-2/TRBV6-3	TRBJ2-2	NA	TGTGCCAGCAGTTCCGTACAGCCCGGGGAGCTGTTTTTT	CASSSVQPGELFF
few	TRBV7-2	TRBJ2-1	TRBD2	TGTGCCAGCAGCTTAGCGGGGACTAGCTTGTATGAGCAGTTCTTC	CASSLAGTSLYEQFF
NA	TRBV5-6	TRBJ2-3	TRBD1	TGTGCCAGCAGCCACACAGGGGTCGTCACAGATACGCAGTATTTT	CASSHTGVVTDTQYF
few	TRBV7-9	TRBJ1-5	TRBD1	TGTGCCAGCAGCCTTACAGGGGGGGGTCAGCCCCAGCATTTT	CASSLTGGGQPQHF
NA	TRBV6-6	TRBJ1-2	NA	TGTGCCAGCAGTAGGGTCGGGGGGTATGGCTACACCTTC	CASSRVGGYGYTF
once	TRBV11-2	TRBJ1-4	NA	TGTGCCAGCAGCTCCCAGGGATATCTCGAAAAACTGTTTTTT	CASSSQGYLEKLFF
NA	TRBV5-4	TRBJ2-3	NA	TGTGCCAGCAGCTTGGCTGGCGGAAGCACAGATACGCAGTATTTT	CASSLAGGSTDTQYF
NA	TRBV19	TRBJ1-5	TRBD1	TGTGCCAGTAACCACCGGGACAGGTATTATAGCAATCAGCCCCAGCATTTT	CASNHRDRYYSNQPQHF
NA	TRBV9	TRBJ1-1	TRBD1	TGTGCCAGCAGCGCCTCGACAGGGAGGAACACTGAAGCTTTCTTT	CASSASTGRNTEAFF
NA	TRBV4-3	TRBJ2-2	TRBD2	TGCGCCAGCAGCCAGCTAGCGGGAGTTTCCGCCGGGGAGCTGTTTTTT	CASSQLAGVSAGELFF
NA	TRBV11-2	TRBJ2-3	TRBD1	TGTGCCAGCAGCTGGGACAGGGTGGTAGATACGCAGTATTTT	CASSWDRVVDTQYF
NA	TRBV19	TRBJ1-1	TRBD1	TGTGCCAGTAGTATCGGGACAGCTCTTACTGAAGCTTTCTTT	CASSIGTALTEAFF
NA	TRBV6-2/TRBV6-3	TRBJ1-2	NA	TGTGCCAGCAGCCCCGGAGATAACTATGGCTACACCTTC	CASSPGDNYGYTF
NA	TRBV7-8	TRBJ1-1	NA	TGTGCCAGCACCGAACTTTTACAGGTTAACACTGAAGCTTTCTTT	CASTELLQVNTEAFF
NA	TRBV6-2/TRBV6-3	TRBJ1-4	NA	TGTGCCAGCAGTTACTACCGCGGGGGCGAAAAACTGTTTTTT	CASSYYRGGEKLFF
NA	TRBV5-1	TRBJ1-1	NA	TGCGCCAGCAGCGCCACAGTGAACACTGAAGCTTTCTTT	CASSATVNTEAFF
NA	TRBV23-1	TRBJ2-5	TRBD1	TGCGCCAGCAGCCGGGACAGAAGGGGCCAAGAGACCCAGTACTTC	CASSRDRRGQETQYF
NA	TRBV10-3	TRBJ1-2	TRBD1	TGTGCCATCAGTTGGGACAGAGGGGGCTATGGCTACACCTTC	CAISWDRGGYGYTF
NA	TRBV27	TRBJ2-7	NA	TGTGCCAGCAGTTGGGCAGGGATAAACTACGAGCAGTACTTC	CASSWAGINYEQYF
NA	TRBV21-1	TRBJ2-2	NA	TGTGCCAGCAACCCGACAGGGGACTATCCGAACACCGGGGAGCTGTTTTTT	CASNPTGDYPNTGELFF
NA	TRBV18	TRBJ1-1	NA	TGTGCCAGCTCACGACTCGGTGGAGTGAACACTGAAGCTTTCTTT	CASSRLGGVNTEAFF
NA	TRBV5-5	TRBJ2-5	NA	TGTGCCAGCAGTTCAGGGGCTTCGTACCAAGAGACCCAGTACTTC	CASSSGASYQETQYF
NA	TRBV18	TRBJ1-1	TRBD1	TGTGCCAGCTCACACCGGGACAGGGGAAAAGCTTTCTTT	CASSHRDRGKAFF
few	TRBV28	TRBJ2-7	TRBD1	TGTGCCAGCAGCCCCCCCGGGACAGGGTTCTACGAGCAGTACTTC	CASSPPGTGFYEQYF
NA	TRBV11-2	TRBJ2-5	TRBD2	TGTGCCAGCAGCATATACAGCGGGGGGGCCGGAGAGACCCAGTACTTC	CASSIYSGGAGETQYF
NA	TRBV5-1	TRBJ2-1	TRBD2	TGCGCCAGCAGCCCCTCGATTAGCGGGGGGGCCTTGAATGAGCAGTTCTTC	CASSPSISGGALNEQFF
once	TRBV9	TRBJ1-2	NA	TGTGCCAGCAGCCCGCGCGGAGGGAACTATGGCTACACCTTC	CASSPRGGNYGYTF
NA	TRBV5-8	TRBJ1-2	TRBD1	TGTGCCAGCAGCCGCTCACCGGACAGGGGAATTAACCACTATGGCTACACCTTC	CASSRSPDRGINHYGYTF